These T cell receptor beta chains were read from a single sample in a study of T-cell reconstitution after alpha-beta-depleted transplantation in children. TCRdb processed the PCR reads anew with MiXCR; each CDR3 protein has one entry. The data show 500,000 or so distinct CDR3 sequences, about 31% seen once. The starting material was PBMCs from the stem cell graft donor, obtained from the stem cell graft. These receptors came from a human donor who donated a stem cell graft to a child with aplastic anemia. CDR3s include the opening cysteine and the closing phenylalanine or tryptophan. Each record gives: D gene, V gene, clone size, J gene, CDR3 protein, CDR3 DNA. The D gene is left open where the match is weak. Part of the rows lack a size; the others show once, few, many or a class for expanded clones.

d_gene: TRBD1
v_gene: TRBV20-1
abundance: NA
j_gene: TRBJ1-1
CDR3aa: CSATHRGRGSTEAFF
CDR3nt: TGCAGTGCTACCCACAGGGGCCGCGGGAGCACTGAAGCTTTCTTT

d_gene: TRBD1
v_gene: TRBV12-3/TRBV12-4
abundance: NA
j_gene: TRBJ2-1
CDR3aa: CASSSTGTGADNEQFF
CDR3nt: TGTGCCAGCAGTTCGACCGGGACAGGGGCTGACAATGAGCAGTTCTTC

d_gene: TRBD2
v_gene: TRBV6-5
abundance: NA
j_gene: TRBJ2-1
CDR3aa: CASSYSGLAGGMRGSEQFF
CDR3nt: TGTGCCAGCAGTTATTCGGGACTAGCGGGAGGGATGAGAGGCAGTGAGCAGTTCTTC

d_gene: TRBD2
v_gene: TRBV5-1
abundance: NA
j_gene: TRBJ2-1
CDR3aa: CASSEWTSGRHNEQFF
CDR3nt: TGCGCCAGCAGCGAATGGACTAGCGGGAGGCACAATGAGCAGTTCTTC

d_gene: NA
v_gene: TRBV5-1
abundance: NA
j_gene: TRBJ2-1
CDR3aa: CASSLIPGEQFF
CDR3nt: TGCGCCAGCAGCTTGATTCCGGGGGAGCAGTTCTTC

d_gene: NA
v_gene: TRBV5-6
abundance: NA
j_gene: TRBJ2-3
CDR3aa: CASSLAGIGSTDTQYF
CDR3nt: TGTGCCAGCAGCTTAGCTGGGATCGGGAGCACAGATACGCAGTATTTT

d_gene: NA
v_gene: TRBV28
abundance: NA
j_gene: TRBJ2-7
CDR3aa: CASRTINRAHEQYF
CDR3nt: TGTGCCAGCAGGACCATAAACAGGGCCCACGAGCAGTACTTC

d_gene: NA
v_gene: TRBV24-1
abundance: NA
j_gene: TRBJ2-2
CDR3aa: CATSGLGQTNTGELFF
CDR3nt: TGTGCCACCAGTGGTTTGGGCCAGACCAACACCGGGGAGCTGTTTTTT

d_gene: NA
v_gene: TRBV5-5
abundance: few
j_gene: TRBJ2-3
CDR3aa: CASSFSGDHTDTQYF
CDR3nt: TGTGCCAGCAGCTTCTCAGGGGATCACACAGATACGCAGTATTTT

d_gene: NA
v_gene: TRBV29-1
abundance: NA
j_gene: TRBJ2-1
CDR3aa: CSPRAYNEQFF
CDR3nt: TGCAGCCCACGCGCCTACAATGAGCAGTTCTTC

d_gene: TRBD2
v_gene: TRBV12-3/TRBV12-4
abundance: NA
j_gene: TRBJ2-3
CDR3aa: CASSSLAADTQYF
CDR3nt: TGTGCCAGCAGTTCACTAGCGGCAGATACGCAGTATTTT

d_gene: NA
v_gene: TRBV5-1
abundance: NA
j_gene: TRBJ2-1
CDR3aa: CASSLRDVTYNEQFF
CDR3nt: TGCGCCAGCAGCCTCCGGGACGTCACCTACAATGAGCAGTTCTTC

d_gene: TRBD1
v_gene: TRBV7-9
abundance: few
j_gene: TRBJ2-3
CDR3aa: CASSAGTGSTDTQYF
CDR3nt: TGTGCCAGCAGCGCCGGGACAGGGAGCACAGATACGCAGTATTTT

d_gene: TRBD2
v_gene: TRBV7-9
abundance: few
j_gene: TRBJ2-3
CDR3aa: CASSRGLAGADTQYF
CDR3nt: TGTGCCAGCAGCCGAGGACTAGCGGGAGCAGATACGCAGTATTTT

d_gene: NA
v_gene: TRBV18
abundance: once
j_gene: TRBJ2-3
CDR3aa: CASSSGALHDTDTQYF
CDR3nt: TGTGCCAGCTCCTCGGGGGCTTTGCACGACACAGATACGCAGTATTTT

d_gene: NA
v_gene: TRBV5-1
abundance: NA
j_gene: TRBJ2-5
CDR3aa: CASSRGEETQYF
CDR3nt: TGCGCCAGCAGTAGGGGAGAAGAGACCCAGTACTTC

d_gene: NA
v_gene: TRBV20-1
abundance: few
j_gene: TRBJ2-1
CDR3aa: CSAREQGSYNEQFF
CDR3nt: TGCAGTGCTAGAGAACAGGGCTCCTACAATGAGCAGTTCTTC

d_gene: NA
v_gene: TRBV12-3/TRBV12-4
abundance: NA
j_gene: TRBJ1-1
CDR3aa: CASLGGQNTEAFF
CDR3nt: TGTGCCAGCCTGGGGGGGCAGAACACTGAAGCTTTCTTT

d_gene: TRBD1
v_gene: TRBV12-3/TRBV12-4
abundance: few
j_gene: TRBJ1-4
CDR3aa: CASSLQGEVPEKLFF
CDR3nt: TGTGCCAGCAGTTTACAGGGGGAGGTACCAGAAAAACTGTTTTTT

d_gene: TRBD2
v_gene: TRBV20-1
abundance: NA
j_gene: TRBJ2-1
CDR3aa: CSARGLAEYNEQFF
CDR3nt: TGCAGTGCTAGAGGACTAGCGGAATACAATGAGCAGTTCTTC

d_gene: NA
v_gene: TRBV5-4
abundance: NA
j_gene: TRBJ2-1
CDR3aa: CASSSSYDEQFF
CDR3nt: TGTGCCAGCAGCTCCTCCTATGATGAGCAGTTCTTC

d_gene: NA
v_gene: TRBV18
abundance: few
j_gene: TRBJ2-5
CDR3aa: CASSPSAETQYF
CDR3nt: TGTGCCAGCTCACCTTCGGCAGAGACCCAGTACTTC

d_gene: TRBD1
v_gene: TRBV7-2
abundance: few
j_gene: TRBJ2-3
CDR3aa: CASSLDRGSDTQYF
CDR3nt: TGTGCCAGCAGCTTAGACAGGGGGTCAGATACGCAGTATTTT

d_gene: TRBD2
v_gene: TRBV4-3
abundance: NA
j_gene: TRBJ2-1
CDR3aa: CASSQRTSGDTYNEQFF
CDR3nt: TGCGCCAGCAGCCAGAGGACTAGCGGGGACACCTACAATGAGCAGTTCTTC

d_gene: NA
v_gene: TRBV20-1
abundance: NA
j_gene: TRBJ2-1
CDR3aa: CSARPILLIHSNEQFF
CDR3nt: TGCAGTGCTAGACCTATATTACTCATCCACTCCAATGAGCAGTTCTTC

d_gene: TRBD1
v_gene: TRBV6-4
abundance: NA
j_gene: TRBJ2-7
CDR3aa: CASSRTGGIDEQYF
CDR3nt: TGTGCCAGCAGTCGAACAGGGGGCATCGACGAGCAGTACTTC

d_gene: TRBD2
v_gene: TRBV14
abundance: NA
j_gene: TRBJ2-7
CDR3aa: CASSQGGLVDEQYF
CDR3nt: TGTGCCAGCAGCCAAGGGGGACTAGTAGACGAGCAGTACTTC

d_gene: NA
v_gene: TRBV27
abundance: NA
j_gene: TRBJ1-5
CDR3aa: CASSRTGGSNQPQHF
CDR3nt: TGTGCCAGCAGCCGGACCGGCGGTAGCAATCAGCCCCAGCATTTT

d_gene: TRBD1
v_gene: TRBV4-3
abundance: NA
j_gene: TRBJ1-4
CDR3aa: CASSPKQGLRDNEKLFF
CDR3nt: TGCGCCAGCAGCCCAAAACAGGGGCTCAGGGATAATGAAAAACTGTTTTTT

d_gene: TRBD2
v_gene: TRBV9
abundance: NA
j_gene: TRBJ2-7
CDR3aa: CASSPGGRGYEQYF
CDR3nt: TGTGCCAGCAGCCCTGGCGGGAGGGGGTACGAGCAGTACTTC

d_gene: TRBD2
v_gene: TRBV6-2/TRBV6-3
abundance: few
j_gene: TRBJ2-1
CDR3aa: CASTQGLADYNEQFF
CDR3nt: TGTGCCAGCACCCAAGGTCTAGCGGACTACAATGAGCAGTTCTTC

d_gene: NA
v_gene: TRBV13
abundance: NA
j_gene: TRBJ2-5
CDR3aa: CASSPRASQETQYF
CDR3nt: TGTGCCAGCAGCCCAAGGGCCTCCCAAGAGACCCAGTACTTC

d_gene: NA
v_gene: TRBV28
abundance: few
j_gene: TRBJ2-7
CDR3aa: CASRTWSGEQYF
CDR3nt: TGTGCCAGCCGAACTTGGTCCGGGGAGCAGTACTTC

d_gene: NA
v_gene: TRBV6-2/TRBV6-3
abundance: few
j_gene: TRBJ2-1
CDR3aa: CASSYGGLSYNEQFF
CDR3nt: TGTGCCAGCAGTTACGGGGGGCTCTCCTACAATGAGCAGTTCTTC

d_gene: NA
v_gene: TRBV7-6
abundance: NA
j_gene: TRBJ2-7
CDR3aa: CASSKRDPGRSEQYF
CDR3nt: TGTGCCAGCAGCAAACGGGACCCGGGGCGCAGTGAGCAGTACTTC

d_gene: NA
v_gene: TRBV9
abundance: few
j_gene: TRBJ2-2
CDR3aa: CASSVRQNTGELFF
CDR3nt: TGTGCCAGCAGCGTTAGACAGAACACCGGGGAGCTGTTTTTT

d_gene: NA
v_gene: TRBV6-5
abundance: NA
j_gene: TRBJ1-2
CDR3aa: CASSYGQLNYGYTF
CDR3nt: TGTGCCAGCAGTTACGGGCAGCTAAACTATGGCTACACCTTC

d_gene: TRBD1
v_gene: TRBV18
abundance: NA
j_gene: TRBJ1-2
CDR3aa: CASSPTGGGDYGYTF
CDR3nt: TGTGCCAGCTCACCGACAGGGGGCGGCGACTATGGCTACACCTTC

d_gene: NA
v_gene: TRBV18
abundance: few
j_gene: TRBJ1-3
CDR3aa: CASSPPSRDTIYF
CDR3nt: TGTGCCAGCTCACCACCTAGTCGCGACACCATATATTTT

d_gene: NA
v_gene: TRBV12-3/TRBV12-4
abundance: many
j_gene: TRBJ2-5
CDR3aa: CASSLGLARETQYF
CDR3nt: TGTGCCAGCAGTTTAGGCTTGGCTAGGGAGACCCAGTACTTC

d_gene: NA
v_gene: TRBV20-1
abundance: NA
j_gene: TRBJ1-2
CDR3aa: CSATNPDSFGYGYTF
CDR3nt: TGCAGTGCTACGAACCCTGACAGTTTCGGCTATGGCTACACCTTC

d_gene: TRBD1
v_gene: TRBV7-9
abundance: NA
j_gene: TRBJ1-2
CDR3aa: CASSWDSQNYGYTF
CDR3nt: TGTGCCAGCAGCTGGGACAGCCAAAACTATGGCTACACCTTC

d_gene: NA
v_gene: TRBV6-2/TRBV6-3
abundance: NA
j_gene: TRBJ1-5
CDR3aa: CASSLGVGTGNQPQHF
CDR3nt: TGTGCCAGCAGTCTGGGGGTGGGAACAGGCAATCAGCCCCAGCATTTT

d_gene: TRBD2
v_gene: TRBV7-2
abundance: NA
j_gene: TRBJ2-1
CDR3aa: CASSLTSGSGNEQFF
CDR3nt: TGTGCCAGCAGCTTGACTAGCGGGAGTGGGAATGAGCAGTTCTTC

d_gene: TRBD1
v_gene: TRBV10-3
abundance: NA
j_gene: TRBJ2-2
CDR3aa: CAIRGQVLSGELFF
CDR3nt: TGTGCCATCAGGGGACAGGTCCTCTCCGGGGAGCTGTTTTTT

d_gene: NA
v_gene: TRBV6-5
abundance: few
j_gene: TRBJ1-2
CDR3aa: CASSYSKAGPHGYTF
CDR3nt: TGTGCCAGCAGTTACTCGAAGGCAGGGCCGCATGGCTACACCTTC

d_gene: TRBD2
v_gene: TRBV7-6
abundance: NA
j_gene: TRBJ2-7
CDR3aa: CASSGGTRYEQYF
CDR3nt: TGTGCCAGCAGCGGTGGGACTAGGTACGAGCAGTACTTC

d_gene: TRBD2
v_gene: TRBV20-1
abundance: few
j_gene: TRBJ2-1
CDR3aa: CSAMGLAGGPSRYEQFF
CDR3nt: TGCAGTGCTATGGGACTAGCGGGAGGGCCATCTCGGTATGAGCAGTTCTTC

d_gene: NA
v_gene: TRBV24-1
abundance: NA
j_gene: TRBJ2-1
CDR3aa: CATSDMTEWLF
CDR3nt: TGTGCCACCAGTGATATGACAGAATGGCTCTTC

d_gene: NA
v_gene: TRBV12-3/TRBV12-4
abundance: NA
j_gene: TRBJ1-5
CDR3aa: CASRRAGHQPQHF
CDR3nt: TGTGCCAGCAGACGGGCAGGGCACCAGCCCCAGCATTTT

d_gene: NA
v_gene: TRBV20-1
abundance: NA
j_gene: TRBJ1-2
CDR3aa: CSARGRGENYGYTF
CDR3nt: TGCAGTGCTAGAGGGAGGGGGGAAAACTATGGCTACACCTTC

d_gene: TRBD1
v_gene: TRBV18
abundance: once
j_gene: TRBJ2-5
CDR3aa: CASSPEGAAETQYF
CDR3nt: TGTGCCAGCTCACCAGAGGGGGCCGCCGAGACCCAGTACTTC

d_gene: NA
v_gene: TRBV6-5
abundance: few
j_gene: TRBJ2-1
CDR3aa: CASSYSGLEDNEQFF
CDR3nt: TGTGCCAGCAGTTACTCTGGGCTAGAGGACAATGAGCAGTTCTTC

d_gene: NA
v_gene: TRBV28
abundance: NA
j_gene: TRBJ2-4
CDR3aa: CASIPQGAKNIQYF
CDR3nt: TGTGCCAGCATCCCCCAGGGTGCCAAAAACATTCAGTACTTC

d_gene: TRBD1
v_gene: TRBV20-1
abundance: NA
j_gene: TRBJ2-3
CDR3aa: CSASPGGPTDTQYF
CDR3nt: TGCAGTGCTAGCCCAGGGGGTCCCACAGATACGCAGTATTTT

d_gene: TRBD1
v_gene: TRBV12-3/TRBV12-4
abundance: NA
j_gene: TRBJ1-5
CDR3aa: CASSLQGAGSNQPQHF
CDR3nt: TGTGCCAGCAGTTTACAGGGGGCCGGTAGCAATCAGCCCCAGCATTTT

d_gene: NA
v_gene: TRBV12-5
abundance: few
j_gene: TRBJ2-1
CDR3aa: CASAQPPGREQFF
CDR3nt: TGTGCTAGTGCTCAACCTCCTGGACGTGAGCAGTTCTTC